The rows below give T cell receptor beta chains drawn from one sample of a study of blood T cell repertoires in COVID-19. Here immunoSEQ multiplex PCR was the method, and the copy in TCRdb shows in-frame clones only, minus some. The sample lists 200,000 to 250,000 clones; approximately 83% were seen once. What was sequenced was PBMCs or T cells enriched from blood (not recorded which). The receptors were sampled from a woman aged 45-60 years who had been exposed to COVID-19. Each CDR3 is given with its conserved first and last residue. Each record gives: D gene, clone size, J gene, V gene, CDR3 protein, CDR3 DNA. A D gene is named only where the DNA matches it firmly. Clone sizes are given selectively: once, few, many, or a class where the clone is expanded.

TRBD1 NA TRBJ1-1 TRBV5-1 CASRSQGAGTEAFF TGCGCCAGCAGGTCACAGGGGGCGGGGACTGAAGCTTTCTTT
TRBD1 NA TRBJ1-5 TRBV6-5 CASSSGTGRNQPQHF TGTGCCAGCAGCTCCGGGACAGGTCGCAATCAGCCCCAGCATTTT
TRBD1 NA TRBJ1-1 TRBV2 CASSGGGRGLEAFF TGTGCCAGCAGTGGTGGGGGCAGGGGGTTAGAAGCTTTCTTT
TRBD1 NA TRBJ1-2 TRBV4-3 CASSQEGTGSGYTF TGCGCCAGCAGCCAAGAGGGGACAGGGTCTGGCTACACCTTC
NA NA TRBJ2-3 TRBV6-2/TRBV6-3 CASNPSEVADTQYF TGTGCCAGCAACCCTAGCGAGGTAGCAGATACGCAGTATTTT
NA NA TRBJ2-1 TRBV7-2 CASSLGGVYNEQFF TGTGCCAGCAGCTTAGGTGGAGTCTACAATGAGCAGTTCTTC
NA NA TRBJ2-2 TRBV30 CAWSEWGENTGELFF TGTGCCTGGAGTGAGTGGGGGGAGAACACCGGGGAGCTGTTTTTT
TRBD2 NA TRBJ2-1 TRBV7-2 CASSLGPAGGGNEQFF TGTGCCAGCAGCTTAGGACCCGCGGGGGGGGGCAATGAGCAGTTCTTC
TRBD1 NA TRBJ2-5 TRBV5-6 CASSWDRGQMETQYF TGTGCCAGCAGCTGGGACAGGGGGCAAATGGAGACCCAGTACTTC
NA NA TRBJ2-7 TRBV11-2 CASSPDTGSYEQYF TGTGCCAGCAGCCCGGACACGGGTTCCTACGAGCAGTACTTC
TRBD1 NA TRBJ2-1 TRBV10-3 CAISRSGTGIYEQFF TGTGCCATCAGTCGATCCGGGACAGGGATCTATGAGCAGTTCTTC
TRBD1 NA TRBJ1-5 TRBV28 CASSSGQGTIQPQHF TGTGCCAGCAGTTCCGGACAGGGGACGATCCAGCCCCAGCATTTT
TRBD2 many TRBJ2-7 TRBV4-1 CASSQLASGSYEQYF TGCGCCAGCAGCCAACTTGCTAGCGGCTCCTACGAGCAGTACTTC
TRBD2 NA TRBJ2-7 TRBV28 CASSPPGLAGGLEQYF TGTGCCAGCAGTCCGCCGGGACTAGCGGGGGGCCTGGAGCAGTACTTC
NA NA TRBJ1-1 TRBV5-4 CASSLAGRGDTEAFF TGTGCCAGCAGCTTGGCGGGCCGGGGGGACACTGAAGCTTTCTTT
TRBD1 NA TRBJ1-1 TRBV15 CATSNPTGQPNTEAFF TGTGCCACCAGCAATCCAACGGGACAGCCTAACACTGAAGCTTTCTTT
TRBD2 NA TRBJ2-7 TRBV6-5 CASMRTSGAYEQYF TGTGCCAGCATGCGGACTAGCGGGGCCTACGAGCAGTACTTC
NA once TRBJ1-2 TRBV5-8 CASSLRGKSTRYTF TGTGCCAGCAGCCTTAGGGGTAAAAGTACGCGCTACACCTTC
TRBD1 NA TRBJ1-1 TRBV2 CASTPGQGRAFF TGTGCCAGCACTCCGGGACAGGGACGGGCTTTCTTT
NA NA TRBJ2-5 TRBV3-1/TRBV3-2 CASSPRVGLAETQYF TGTGCCAGCAGCCCGCGGGTCGGCCTTGCAGAGACCCAGTACTTC
TRBD1 NA TRBJ1-1 TRBV15 CATSSHRTGQAFF TGTGCCACCAGCAGCCATCGGACAGGGCAAGCTTTCTTT
NA few TRBJ2-7 TRBV7-2 CASSSPGLRSYEQYF TGTGCCAGCAGCTCTCCGGGACTCCGCTCCTACGAGCAGTACTTC
TRBD2 NA TRBJ2-1 TRBV11-3 CASSFTGLAGTSLQVEQFF TGTGCCAGCAGCTTTACTGGACTAGCGGGGACCTCTCTACAAGTTGAGCAGTTCTTC
NA NA TRBJ1-2 TRBV18 CASSPGREGGYTF TGTGCCAGCTCACCGGGCAGGGAGGGTGGCTACACCTTC
NA NA TRBJ2-3 TRBV7-5 CVRSRTSGGSTDTQYF TGTGTCAGAAGCCGAACTAGCGGGGGGAGCACAGATACGCAGTATTTT
TRBD2 few TRBJ2-1 TRBV7-9 CASRRTSGGSNEQFF TGTGCCAGCAGGCGGACTAGCGGGGGTTCCAATGAGCAGTTCTTC
NA once TRBJ1-1 TRBV18 CASSPRENTEAFF TGTGCCAGCTCACCACGAGAGAACACTGAAGCTTTCTTT
NA NA TRBJ1-1 TRBV6-1 CASSEPGVGTEAFF TGTGCCAGCAGTGAACCCGGGGTTGGTACTGAAGCTTTCTTT
NA NA TRBJ1-1 TRBV11-2 CASRSQGMTTGTEAFF TGTGCCAGCAGATCTCAGGGTATGACAACGGGCACTGAAGCTTTCTTT
NA NA TRBJ2-3 TRBV7-6 CASSPLPTDTQYF TGTGCCAGCAGCCCTCTACCCACAGATACGCAGTATTTT
TRBD2 NA TRBJ2-1 TRBV2 CASNRGVNEQFF TGTGCCAGCAATCGGGGGGTGAATGAGCAGTTCTTC
NA NA TRBJ1-2 TRBV12-3/TRBV12-4 CASSPRAIGGYTF TGTGCCAGCAGTCCGAGGGCAATCGGAGGCTACACCTTC
TRBD1 NA TRBJ1-1 TRBV19 CASSDRATEAFF TGTGCCAGTAGTGACAGGGCTACTGAAGCTTTCTTT
NA few TRBJ1-1 TRBV5-1 CASSLVGSTEAFF TGCGCCAGCAGCTTGGTCGGGTCCACTGAAGCTTTCTTT
NA NA TRBJ2-3 TRBV9 CASSVEGASTDTQYF TGTGCCAGCAGCGTAGAAGGGGCTAGCACAGATACGCAGTATTTT
NA NA TRBJ1-1 TRBV24-1 CATSAPQGREAFF TGTGCCACCAGTGCCCCACAGGGAAGGGAAGCTTTCTTT
TRBD2 NA TRBJ2-7 TRBV10-1 CANRLYREGNEQYF TGCGCCAACCGCTTATATAGGGAGGGGAACGAGCAGTACTTC
NA NA TRBJ1-4 TRBV2 CASSESGGWSEKLFF TGTGCCAGCAGTGAATCGGGGGGCTGGAGTGAAAAACTGTTTTTT
TRBD1 NA TRBJ1-5 TRBV2 CASRMDRVEQPQHF TGTGCCAGCAGGATGGACAGGGTGGAACAGCCCCAGCATTTT
TRBD1 NA TRBJ2-2 TRBV6-5 CASRGTGPNTGELFF TGTGCCAGCAGGGGGACAGGGCCGAACACCGGGGAGCTGTTTTTT
NA NA TRBJ1-1 TRBV13 CASSLGRDWWTEAFF TGTGCCAGCAGCTTAGGTCGGGACTGGTGGACTGAAGCTTTCTTT
NA NA TRBJ1-4 TRBV2 CASSEFLYEKLFF TGTGCCAGCAGTGAATTCCTCTATGAAAAACTGTTTTTT
TRBD1 NA TRBJ2-1 TRBV5-1 CASSVVGTGTYNEQFF TGCGCCAGCAGCGTGGTGGGGACAGGGACCTACAATGAGCAGTTCTTC
TRBD1 few TRBJ1-2 TRBV7-2 CASSPTGGYGYTF TGTGCCAGCAGCCCGACAGGGGGCTATGGCTACACCTTC
TRBD1 few TRBJ2-3 TRBV5-1 CASSLVGQALTDTQYF TGCGCCAGCAGCTTGGTGGGACAGGCCTTAACAGATACGCAGTATTTT
NA many TRBJ1-2 TRBV6-5 CASSQSPLYGYTF TGTGCCAGCAGCCAGTCTCCCCTTTATGGCTACACCTTC
TRBD1 NA TRBJ1-1 TRBV7-6 CASSSSGTGNTEAFF TGTGCCAGCAGCAGCTCCGGGACAGGGAACACTGAAGCTTTCTTT
NA NA TRBJ2-7 TRBV5-1 CASSLPDRPFEQYF TGCGCCAGCAGCTTGCCGGACAGACCGTTTGAGCAGTACTTC
NA NA TRBJ1-6 TRBV29-1 CSKWDKSSYNSPLHF TGCAGCAAATGGGACAAAAGCTCCTATAATTCACCCCTCCACTTT
TRBD2 NA TRBJ2-3 TRBV7-2 CASSVNSGGATDTQYF TGTGCCAGCAGCGTCAATAGCGGGGGAGCCACAGATACGCAGTATTTT
NA NA TRBJ1-1 TRBV10-3 CAISPDRTNTEAFF TGTGCCATCAGCCCTGACAGGACGAACACTGAAGCTTTCTTT
TRBD1 NA TRBJ1-2 TRBV24-1 CATSETGADYGYTF TGTGCCACCAGTGAAACAGGGGCGGACTATGGCTACACCTTC